The entry below describes one TCR beta chain. Using immunoSEQ multiplex PCR, the repertoire was profiled, and TCRdb retains in-frame clones only, with some absent. The table lists around 68,000 clones, approximately 83% of them singletons, with just under 3% in the top ten. These data come from a study of blood T cell repertoires in COVID-19. CDR1 LNHDA and CDR2 SQIVND come from the germline V gene (reference sequence). CDR3 size: 15 residues. V was clipped by 3 bases and J by 7 bases; unmatched bases: 6. The V call is TRBV19, the J call TRBJ1-2; 12 bases are shared with TRBD1. The sequenced material came from peripheral blood. The clonotype was recovered from a man older than 75 with acute or convalescent COVID-19. The CDR3 DNA is TGTGCCAGTAGTATTCCTGGGACAGGGGGCAGTGGCTACACCTTC. This sequence encodes CASSIPGTGGSGYTF. The whole variable domain, remainder taken from reference TRBV19 and TRBJ1-2, is DGGITQSPKYLFRKEGQNVTLSCEQNLNHDAMYWYRQDPGQGLRLIYYSQIVNDFQKGDIAEGYSVSREKKESFPLTVTSAQKNPTAFYLCASSIPGTGGSGYTFGSGTRLTVV.